This entry describes one T cell receptor beta chain. This record comes from a study of blood T cell repertoires in COVID-19. The protocol was immunoSEQ multiplex PCR, while the TCRdb copy is restricted to in-frame clones and leaves out a portion. In the table there are about 250,000 clones, about 89% of which are singletons. This CDR3 region has 16 residues. V gave up 5 bases and J gave up 1 base, with 15 bases separating them. Germline CDR1 reads SGHNT; CDR2 reads YENEEA. The genes are TRBV11-3 and TRBJ2-1; D possibly corresponds to TRBD2 (7 bases). This sequence originates from a woman in her sixties or seventies who had recovered from COVID-19. What was sequenced was peripheral blood. The DNA of the CDR3 is TGTGCCAGCAGCCCGAGAGGGGGGGCGTCCTACAATGAGCAGTTCTTC. Its translation: CASSPRGGASYNEQFF.